This T cell receptor (beta chain) is from a study of blood T cell repertoires in COVID-19. The wider study: COVID-19 samples collected from the United States, Italy and Spain covered acute and convalescent phases.

Sequencing used immunoSEQ multiplex PCR; TCRdb keeps in-frame clones, though not all of them. The top ten clones hold around 2.4% of a sample with roughly 190,000 clones, about 90% of them seen once. Germline V gives CDR1 SGHRS, CDR2 YFSETQ. CDR3 size: 15 residues. The V gene lost 4 bases and the J gene lost 0 bases, with 8 bases spanning the gap. The specimen was PBMCs or T cells enriched from blood (not recorded which). The sequence was obtained from a woman in her twenties or thirties who had recovered from COVID-19. This chain uses TRBV5-1 with TRBJ1-6; D is undetermined. The CDR3 sequence: CASSVSSSYNSPLHF. CDR3 sequence (DNA): TGCGCCAGCAGCGTTTCCAGCTCCTATAATTCACCCCTCCACTTT. The entire variable domain, with the rest obtained from reference TRBV5-1 and TRBJ1-6, is as follows: KAGVTQTPRYLIKTRGQQVTLSCSPISGHRSVSWYQQTPGQGLQFLFEYFSETQRNKGNFPGRFSGRQFSNSRSEMNVSTLELGDSALYLCASSVSSSYNSPLHFGNGTRLTVT.